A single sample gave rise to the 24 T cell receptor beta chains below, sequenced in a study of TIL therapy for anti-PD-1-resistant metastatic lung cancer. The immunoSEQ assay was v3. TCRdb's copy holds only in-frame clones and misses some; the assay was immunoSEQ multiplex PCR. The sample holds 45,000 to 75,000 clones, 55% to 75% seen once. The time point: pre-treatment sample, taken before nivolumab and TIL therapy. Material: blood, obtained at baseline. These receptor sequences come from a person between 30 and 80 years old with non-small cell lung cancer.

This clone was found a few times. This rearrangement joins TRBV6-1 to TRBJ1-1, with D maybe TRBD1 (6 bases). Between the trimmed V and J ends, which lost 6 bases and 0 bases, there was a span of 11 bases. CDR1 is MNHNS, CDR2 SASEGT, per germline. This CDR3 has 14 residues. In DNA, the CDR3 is TGTGCCAGCAGGCGCGGACAGATGAACACTGAAGCTTTCTTT. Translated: CASRRGQMNTEAFF.

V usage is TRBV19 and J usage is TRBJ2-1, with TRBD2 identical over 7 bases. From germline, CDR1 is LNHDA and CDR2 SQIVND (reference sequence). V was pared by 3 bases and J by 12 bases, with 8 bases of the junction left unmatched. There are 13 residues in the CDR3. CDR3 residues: CASSISGGVRQFF. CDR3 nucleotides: TGTGCCAGTAGTATCTCGGGGGGTGTAAGGCAGTTCTTC.

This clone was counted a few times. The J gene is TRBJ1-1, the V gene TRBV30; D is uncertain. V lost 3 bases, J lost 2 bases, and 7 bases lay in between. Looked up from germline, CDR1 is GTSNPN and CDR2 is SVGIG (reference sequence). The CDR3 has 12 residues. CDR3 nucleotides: TGTGCCTGGAGACGGGGAAACACTGAAGCTTTCTTT. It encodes CAWRRGNTEAFF.

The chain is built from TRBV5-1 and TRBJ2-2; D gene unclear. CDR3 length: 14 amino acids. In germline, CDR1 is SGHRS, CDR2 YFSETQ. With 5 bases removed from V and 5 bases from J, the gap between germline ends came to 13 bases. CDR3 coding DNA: TGCGCCAGCAGGCCCGCGGTAGTGACCGGGGAGCTGTTTTTT. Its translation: CASRPAVVTGELFF.

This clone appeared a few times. The CDR3 DNA reads as TGTGCCAGCAGGGACAGGGAATACACTGAAGCTTTCTTT. As protein: CASRDREYTEAFF. The rearrangement joins TRBV6-6 to TRBJ1-1, with TRBD1 matching over 8 bases. With V trimmed by 6 bases and J by 3 bases, 3 bases remained unmatched. The germline V gene encodes CDR1 MNHNY and CDR2 SVGAGI (reference sequence). The CDR3 is 13 amino acids.

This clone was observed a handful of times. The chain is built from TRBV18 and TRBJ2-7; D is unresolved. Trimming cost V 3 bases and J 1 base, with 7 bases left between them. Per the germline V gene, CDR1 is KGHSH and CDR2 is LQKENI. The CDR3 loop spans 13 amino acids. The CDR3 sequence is CASSPAHSYEQYF. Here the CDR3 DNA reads TGTGCCAGCTCACCGGCGCATTCCTACGAGCAGTACTTC.

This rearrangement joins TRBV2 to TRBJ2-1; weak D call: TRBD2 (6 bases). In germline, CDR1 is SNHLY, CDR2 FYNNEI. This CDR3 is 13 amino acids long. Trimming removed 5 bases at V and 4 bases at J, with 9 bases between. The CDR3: CASSPTSYNEQFF. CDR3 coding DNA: TGTGCCAGCAGTCCGACTAGTTACAATGAGCAGTTCTTC. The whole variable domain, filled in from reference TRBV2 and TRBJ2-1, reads EPEVTQTPSHQVTQMGQEVILRCVPISNHLYFYWYRQILGQKVEFLVSFYNNEISEKSEIFDDQFSVERPDGSNFTLKIRSTKLEDSAMYFCASSPTSYNEQFFGPGTRLTVL.

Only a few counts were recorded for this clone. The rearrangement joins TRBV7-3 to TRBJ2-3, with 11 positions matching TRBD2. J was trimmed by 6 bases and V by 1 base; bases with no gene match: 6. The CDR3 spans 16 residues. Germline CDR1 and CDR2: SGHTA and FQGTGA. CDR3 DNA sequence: TGTGCCAGCAGCTTAAGGCTAGCGGGAGGTCTCGATACGCAGTATTTT. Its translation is CASSLRLAGGLDTQYF.

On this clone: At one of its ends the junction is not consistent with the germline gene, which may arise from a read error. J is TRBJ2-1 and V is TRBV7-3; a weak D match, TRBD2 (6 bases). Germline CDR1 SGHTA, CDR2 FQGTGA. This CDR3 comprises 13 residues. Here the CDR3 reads CASTLGAGGLQFF. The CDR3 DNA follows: TGTGCCAGCACCTTAGGAGCCGGGGGTCTGCAGTTCTTC.

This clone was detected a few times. CDR3 sequence (DNA): TGCGCCAGCAGTCCGGGGGGTACGGACAATGAGCAGTTCTTC. Translated: CASSPGGTDNEQFF. The chain is built from TRBV10-1 and TRBJ2-1; 7 bases line up with TRBD2. This CDR3 is 14 amino acids long. V was clipped by 5 bases and J by 5 bases; unmatched bases: 6. CDR1 WNHNN and CDR2 SYGVQD come from the germline V gene (reference sequence).

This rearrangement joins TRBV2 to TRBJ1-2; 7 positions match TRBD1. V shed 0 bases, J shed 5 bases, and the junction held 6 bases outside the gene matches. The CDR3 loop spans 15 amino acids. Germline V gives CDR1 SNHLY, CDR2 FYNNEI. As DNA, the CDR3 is TGTGCCAGCAGTGAAGCGGGGACAGTAGTGTATGGCTACACCTTC. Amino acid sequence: CASSEAGTVVYGYTF.

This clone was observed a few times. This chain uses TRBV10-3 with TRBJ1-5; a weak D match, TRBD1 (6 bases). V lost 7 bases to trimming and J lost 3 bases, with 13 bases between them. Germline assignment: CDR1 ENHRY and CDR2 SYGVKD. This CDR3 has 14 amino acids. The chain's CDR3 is CAINGGGPNQPQHF. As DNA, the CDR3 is TGTGCCATCAATGGGGGGGGGCCCAATCAGCCCCAGCATTTT.

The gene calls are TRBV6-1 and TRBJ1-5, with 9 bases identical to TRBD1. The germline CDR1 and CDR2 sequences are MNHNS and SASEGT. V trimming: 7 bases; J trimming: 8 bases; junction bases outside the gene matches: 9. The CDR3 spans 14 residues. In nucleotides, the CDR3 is TGTGCCAGCAAGCTCACAGGGGGCAACGAGCCCCAGCATTTT. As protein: CASKLTGGNEPQHF.

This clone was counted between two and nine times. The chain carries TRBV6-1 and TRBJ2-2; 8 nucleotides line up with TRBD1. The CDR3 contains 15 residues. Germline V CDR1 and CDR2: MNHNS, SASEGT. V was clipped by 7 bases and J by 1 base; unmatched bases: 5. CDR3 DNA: TGTGCCAGCACCTTGGACAGGGTGAACACCGGGGAGCTGTTTTTT. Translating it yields CASTLDRVNTGELFF.

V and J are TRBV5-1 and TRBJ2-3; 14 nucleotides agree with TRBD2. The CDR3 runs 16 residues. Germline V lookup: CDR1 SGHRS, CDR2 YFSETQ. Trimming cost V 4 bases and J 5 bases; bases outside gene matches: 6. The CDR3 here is CASSLGTSGSIDTQYF. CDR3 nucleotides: TGCGCCAGCAGCCTGGGGACTAGCGGGAGTATAGATACGCAGTATTTT.

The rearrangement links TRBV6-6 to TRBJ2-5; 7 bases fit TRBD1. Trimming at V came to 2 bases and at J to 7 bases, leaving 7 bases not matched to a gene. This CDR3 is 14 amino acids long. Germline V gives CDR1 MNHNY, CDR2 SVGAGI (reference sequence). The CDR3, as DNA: TGTGCCAGCAGTTACGAGGGGGACAGTGGGACCCAGTACTTC. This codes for CASSYEGDSGTQYF.

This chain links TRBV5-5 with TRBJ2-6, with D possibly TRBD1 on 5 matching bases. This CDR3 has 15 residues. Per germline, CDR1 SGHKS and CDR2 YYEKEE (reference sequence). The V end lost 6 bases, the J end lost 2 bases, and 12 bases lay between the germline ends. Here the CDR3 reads CASNPLGAGANVLTF. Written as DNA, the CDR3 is TGTGCCAGCAACCCCTTAGGGGCTGGGGCCAACGTCCTGACTTTC. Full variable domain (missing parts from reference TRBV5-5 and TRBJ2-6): DAGVTQSPTHLIKTRGQQVTLRCSPISGHKSVSWYQQVLGQGPQFIFQYYEKEERGRGNFPDRFSARQFPNYSSELNVNALLLGDSALYLCASNPLGAGANVLTFGAGSRLTVL.

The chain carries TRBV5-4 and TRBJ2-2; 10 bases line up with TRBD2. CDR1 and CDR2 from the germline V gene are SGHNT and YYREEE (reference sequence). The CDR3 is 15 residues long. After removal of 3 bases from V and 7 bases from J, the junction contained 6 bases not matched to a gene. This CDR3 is CASSSAGGPDGELFF. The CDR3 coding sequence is TGTGCCAGCAGCTCAGCGGGAGGGCCTGACGGGGAGCTGTTTTTT.

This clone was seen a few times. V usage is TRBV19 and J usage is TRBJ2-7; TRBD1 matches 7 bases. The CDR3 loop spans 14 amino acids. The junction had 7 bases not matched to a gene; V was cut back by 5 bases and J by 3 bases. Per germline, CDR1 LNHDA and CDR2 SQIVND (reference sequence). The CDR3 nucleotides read TGTGCCAGTAGTCAAACAGGGGTTTACTACGAGCAGTACTTC. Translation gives CASSQTGVYYEQYF. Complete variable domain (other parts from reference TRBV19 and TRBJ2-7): DGGITQSPKYLFRKEGQNVTLSCEQNLNHDAMYWYRQDPGQGLRLIYYSQIVNDFQKGDIAEGYSVSREKKESFPLTVTSAQKNPTAFYLCASSQTGVYYEQYFGPGTRLTVT.

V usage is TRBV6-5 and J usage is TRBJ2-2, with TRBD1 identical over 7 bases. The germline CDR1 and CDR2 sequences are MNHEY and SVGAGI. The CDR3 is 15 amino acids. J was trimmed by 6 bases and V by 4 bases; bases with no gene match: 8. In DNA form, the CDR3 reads TGTGCCAGCAGTTTTGACAGGGCCGTGGCCGGGGAGCTGTTTTTT. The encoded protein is CASSFDRAVAGELFF.

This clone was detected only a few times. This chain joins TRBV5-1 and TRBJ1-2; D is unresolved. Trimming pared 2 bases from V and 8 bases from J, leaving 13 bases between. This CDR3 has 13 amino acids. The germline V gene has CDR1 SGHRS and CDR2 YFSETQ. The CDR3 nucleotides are TGCGCCAGCAGCTTTTCGCGGGCCCAAGGCTACACCTTC. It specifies CASSFSRAQGYTF. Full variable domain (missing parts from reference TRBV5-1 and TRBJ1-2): KAGVTQTPRYLIKTRGQQVTLSCSPISGHRSVSWYQQTPGQGLQFLFEYFSETQRNKGNFPGRFSGRQFSNSRSEMNVSTLELGDSALYLCASSFSRAQGYTFGSGTRLTVV.

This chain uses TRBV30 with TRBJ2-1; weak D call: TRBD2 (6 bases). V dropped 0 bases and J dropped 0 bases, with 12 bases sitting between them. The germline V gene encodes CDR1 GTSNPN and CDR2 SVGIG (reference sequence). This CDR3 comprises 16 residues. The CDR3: CAWSVLSGYSYNEQFF. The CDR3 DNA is TGTGCCTGGAGTGTTCTTAGCGGTTACTCCTACAATGAGCAGTTCTTC.

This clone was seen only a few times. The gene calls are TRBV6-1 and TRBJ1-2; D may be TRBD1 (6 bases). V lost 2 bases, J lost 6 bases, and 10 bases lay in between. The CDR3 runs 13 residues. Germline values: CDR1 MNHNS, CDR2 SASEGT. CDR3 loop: CASSEQQGNGYTF. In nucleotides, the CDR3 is TGTGCCAGCAGTGAACAGCAGGGGAATGGCTACACCTTC.

In nucleotides, the CDR3 is TGTGCCAGCAGTTACCCGCCCGGGACAGGGGAAAAACTGTTTTTT. Translated: CASSYPPGTGEKLFF. The chain joins TRBV6-6 to TRBJ1-4, with TRBD1 identical over 9 bases. CDR1 is MNHNY, CDR2 SVGAGI, per germline (reference sequence). The J segment lost 8 bases and the V segment lost 2 bases, leaving 6 bases of the junction unmatched. This CDR3 contains 15 residues.